This is a list of T cell receptor beta chains from one sample in a study of blood T cell repertoires in COVID-19. The data were produced by immunoSEQ multiplex PCR, yet TCRdb's version contains in-frame clones alone and is incomplete. Among 180,000 or so clones listed, over 75% were seen once. The sequenced sample consisted of PBMCs or T cells enriched from blood (not recorded which). These receptors all come from a human donor with acute COVID-19. The donor label of this sample is uncertain. CDR3s include the opening cysteine and the closing phenylalanine or tryptophan. D genes are given only for firm matches. Expanded clones are given a class, and other clones once, few, many or no size at all.

size: once
V: TRBV9
D: TRBD2
J: TRBJ2-5
CDR3: CASSVLSGGDPETQYF
DNA: TGTGCCAGCAGCGTGTTATCGGGGGGGGACCCGGAGACCCAGTACTTC

size: .
V: TRBV11-1
D: TRBD2
J: TRBJ2-5
CDR3: CASSLGTTQETQYF
DNA: TGTGCCAGCAGCCTCGGGACTACCCAAGAGACCCAGTACTTC

size: .
V: TRBV18
D: .
J: TRBJ2-7
CDR3: CASSDFLTPYEQYF
DNA: TGTGCCAGCTCAGACTTCCTTACGCCCTACGAGCAGTACTTC

size: .
V: TRBV3-1/TRBV3-2
D: TRBD2
J: TRBJ2-2
CDR3: CASSQSGADTGELFF
DNA: TGTGCCAGCAGCCAAAGCGGGGCAGACACCGGGGAGCTGTTTTTT

size: .
V: TRBV7-9
D: .
J: TRBJ2-3
CDR3: CASTSWAPDTQYF
DNA: TGTGCCAGCACCTCCTGGGCTCCAGATACGCAGTATTTT

size: .
V: TRBV7-9
D: TRBD1
J: TRBJ1-1
CDR3: CASSPKQGTVNTEAFF
DNA: TGTGCCAGCAGCCCCAAACAGGGGACGGTGAACACTGAAGCTTTCTTT

size: once
V: TRBV29-1
D: .
J: TRBJ2-2
CDR3: CSVKEVGTGELFF
DNA: TGCAGCGTTAAGGAGGTGGGCACCGGGGAGCTGTTTTTT

size: .
V: TRBV3-1/TRBV3-2
D: TRBD1
J: TRBJ1-1
CDR3: CASSQNRGLPFTEAFF
DNA: TGTGCCAGCAGCCAGAACAGGGGGCTCCCATTCACTGAAGCTTTCTTT

size: once
V: TRBV19
D: .
J: TRBJ2-7
CDR3: CASSIGAVKFYEQYF
DNA: TGTGCCAGTAGTATTGGGGCAGTCAAATTCTACGAGCAGTACTTC

size: .
V: TRBV7-6
D: .
J: TRBJ2-3
CDR3: CASSPRVSYTDTQYF
DNA: TGTGCCAGCAGCCCCAGGGTGTCCTACACAGATACGCAGTATTTT

size: .
V: TRBV27
D: .
J: TRBJ2-5
CDR3: CASSLSRQVQETQYF
DNA: TGTGCCAGCAGTTTATCGAGACAGGTACAAGAGACCCAGTACTTC

size: once
V: TRBV11-2
D: .
J: TRBJ2-5
CDR3: CASSLGRGEKETQYF
DNA: TGTGCCAGCAGCTTAGGTAGAGGAGAGAAGGAGACCCAGTACTTC

size: .
V: TRBV6-1
D: TRBD2
J: TRBJ2-1
CDR3: CASSELAGGYNEQFF
DNA: TGTGCCAGCAGTGAACTAGCGGGGGGGTACAATGAGCAGTTCTTC

size: .
V: TRBV24-1
D: TRBD1
J: TRBJ1-1
CDR3: CATSDAGTGGSTEAFF
DNA: TGTGCCACCAGTGATGCCGGGACAGGGGGAAGTACTGAAGCTTTCTTT

size: .
V: TRBV20-1
D: .
J: TRBJ1-2
CDR3: CSALSFYGYTF
DNA: TGCAGTGCTCTCTCCTTCTATGGCTACACCTTC

size: .
V: TRBV19
D: TRBD1
J: TRBJ1-6
CDR3: CASSIGDRYNSPLHF
DNA: TGTGCCAGTAGTATAGGGGACAGGTACAATTCACCCCTCCACTTT

size: once
V: TRBV10-3
D: .
J: TRBJ2-6
CDR3: CAISGSLAGANVLTF
DNA: TGTGCCATCAGTGGGTCTCTGGCCGGGGCCAACGTCCTGACTTTC

size: .
V: TRBV19
D: TRBD2
J: TRBJ2-7
CDR3: CASSITSGSYEQYF
DNA: TGTGCCAGTAGTATAACTAGCGGATCCTACGAGCAGTACTTC

size: .
V: TRBV5-4
D: .
J: TRBJ1-2
CDR3: CASSSPLLGPYGYTF
DNA: TGTGCCAGCAGCTCGCCCTTACTGGGGCCCTATGGCTACACCTTC

size: once
V: TRBV10-2
D: .
J: TRBJ1-2
CDR3: CASSGQNYGYTF
DNA: TGCGCCAGCAGTGGTCAAAACTATGGCTACACCTTC

size: .
V: TRBV3-1/TRBV3-2
D: .
J: TRBJ1-1
CDR3: CASSHSGAEAFF
DNA: TGTGCCAGCAGCCATTCGGGGGCTGAAGCTTTCTTT

size: .
V: TRBV7-3
D: .
J: TRBJ2-3
CDR3: CASSPGSTEDTQYF
DNA: TGTGCCAGCAGCCCCGGTTCGACTGAAGATACGCAGTATTTT

size: .
V: TRBV7-9
D: .
J: TRBJ2-2
CDR3: CASSPVRYTGELFF
DNA: TGTGCCAGCAGCCCTGTCAGGTACACCGGGGAGCTGTTTTTT

size: once
V: TRBV12-3/TRBV12-4
D: .
J: TRBJ2-7
CDR3: CASSLVQGYEQYF
DNA: TGTGCCAGCAGTTTAGTTCAGGGCTACGAGCAGTACTTC

size: .
V: TRBV7-2
D: TRBD1
J: TRBJ2-3
CDR3: CASSPAPRGQGDTQYF
DNA: TGTGCCAGCAGCCCCGCCCCCAGGGGGCAGGGAGATACGCAGTATTTT

size: .
V: TRBV7-9
D: TRBD1
J: TRBJ2-7
CDR3: CASSPRGQPHYEQYF
DNA: TGTGCCAGCAGCCCAAGGGGGCAGCCGCACTACGAGCAGTACTTC

size: .
V: TRBV27
D: .
J: TRBJ1-1
CDR3: CASKVGVINTEAFF
DNA: TGTGCCAGCAAGGTAGGGGTAATAAACACTGAAGCTTTCTTT

size: .
V: TRBV9
D: TRBD1
J: TRBJ1-1
CDR3: CASSDPLTGDGSTEAFF
DNA: TGTGCCAGCAGCGACCCTTTGACAGGGGATGGGAGCACTGAAGCTTTCTTT

size: .
V: TRBV7-2
D: TRBD1
J: TRBJ1-2
CDR3: CASSEGQGAPSYTF
DNA: TGTGCCAGCAGCGAGGGACAGGGGGCGCCGAGCTACACCTTC

size: .
V: TRBV9
D: .
J: TRBJ2-1
CDR3: CASSVGSSSYNEQFF
DNA: TGTGCCAGCAGCGTAGGTTCGAGCTCCTACAATGAGCAGTTCTTC

size: .
V: TRBV7-9
D: TRBD1
J: TRBJ1-2
CDR3: CASSVPGQGEIDGYTF
DNA: TGTGCCAGCAGCGTCCCCGGACAGGGAGAAATTGATGGCTACACCTTC

size: once
V: TRBV18
D: .
J: TRBJ1-1
CDR3: CASSPLADMNTEAFF
DNA: TGTGCCAGCTCACCTTTGGCGGATATGAACACTGAAGCTTTCTTT

size: once
V: TRBV25-1
D: .
J: TRBJ1-3
CDR3: CASSHSRAPSGNTIYF
DNA: TGTGCCAGCAGTCATAGCAGGGCCCCCTCTGGAAACACCATATATTTT

size: once
V: TRBV7-9
D: .
J: TRBJ1-4
CDR3: CASSSSGDRTNEKLFF
DNA: TGTGCCAGCAGTTCTTCAGGGGATCGGACTAATGAAAAACTGTTTTTT

size: .
V: TRBV7-2
D: .
J: TRBJ1-1
CDR3: CASSSPGNTEAFF
DNA: TGTGCCAGCAGCTCCCCGGGTAACACTGAAGCTTTCTTT

size: .
V: TRBV6-6
D: TRBD1
J: TRBJ1-5
CDR3: CASSTQTGVGNQPQHF
DNA: TGTGCCAGCAGTACCCAGACAGGGGTCGGGAATCAGCCCCAGCATTTT

size: .
V: TRBV3-1/TRBV3-2
D: .
J: TRBJ1-5
CDR3: CASSQDSSLNQPQHF
DNA: TGTGCCAGCAGCCAAGATAGCAGCCTCAATCAGCCCCAGCATTTT

size: .
V: TRBV2
D: TRBD2
J: TRBJ2-7
CDR3: CASSAMIAGVSEQYF
DNA: TGTGCCAGCAGTGCTATGATAGCGGGGGTAAGCGAGCAGTACTTC

size: .
V: TRBV14
D: TRBD1
J: TRBJ1-3
CDR3: CASSGTAGNTIYF
DNA: TGTGCCAGCAGTGGGACAGCGGGAAACACCATATATTTT

size: .
V: TRBV19
D: .
J: TRBJ2-2
CDR3: CASSIGPTGELFF
DNA: TGTGCCAGTAGTATAGGTCCTACCGGGGAGCTGTTTTTT

size: few
V: TRBV7-9
D: .
J: TRBJ2-5
CDR3: CASPIVGRSQETQYF
DNA: TGTGCCAGCCCCATTGTGGGGCGATCCCAAGAGACCCAGTACTTC

size: .
V: TRBV4-3
D: TRBD1
J: TRBJ1-1
CDR3: CASSHGQGRPEAFF
DNA: TGCGCCAGCAGCCACGGACAGGGGAGGCCTGAAGCTTTCTTT

size: .
V: TRBV5-1
D: TRBD1
J: TRBJ2-5
CDR3: CASSLGQGGETQYF
DNA: TGCGCCAGCAGCTTGGGACAGGGTGGAGAGACCCAGTACTTC

size: .
V: TRBV30
D: TRBD2
J: TRBJ2-5
CDR3: CAWSGVLAGFGTQYF
DNA: TGTGCCTGGAGTGGGGTACTAGCGGGGTTCGGGACCCAGTACTTC

size: .
V: TRBV19
D: .
J: TRBJ1-1
CDR3: CASSIGQGAFTEAFF
DNA: TGTGCCAGTAGTATAGGGCAAGGGGCCTTCACTGAAGCTTTCTTT

size: .
V: TRBV2
D: .
J: TRBJ1-2
CDR3: CASRGPGLNYGYTF
DNA: TGTGCCAGCAGGGGGCCAGGTCTTAACTATGGCTACACCTTC

size: .
V: TRBV9
D: .
J: TRBJ1-2
CDR3: CASSVEDSFNYGYTF
DNA: TGTGCCAGCAGCGTAGAGGACAGTTTTAACTATGGCTACACCTTC

size: .
V: TRBV19
D: TRBD1
J: TRBJ2-7
CDR3: CASSPRTGGEYEQYF
DNA: TGTGCCAGTAGCCCCCGGACAGGGGGGGAGTACGAGCAGTACTTC

size: .
V: TRBV9
D: TRBD1
J: TRBJ1-2
CDR3: CASSPTSGQGVYYTF
DNA: TGTGCCAGCAGCCCAACTTCGGGACAGGGTGTCTACTACACCTTC

size: .
V: TRBV7-2
D: TRBD2
J: TRBJ2-2
CDR3: CASSFLSGGNGELFF
DNA: TGTGCCAGCAGCTTTCTCAGCGGGGGGAACGGGGAGCTGTTTTTT